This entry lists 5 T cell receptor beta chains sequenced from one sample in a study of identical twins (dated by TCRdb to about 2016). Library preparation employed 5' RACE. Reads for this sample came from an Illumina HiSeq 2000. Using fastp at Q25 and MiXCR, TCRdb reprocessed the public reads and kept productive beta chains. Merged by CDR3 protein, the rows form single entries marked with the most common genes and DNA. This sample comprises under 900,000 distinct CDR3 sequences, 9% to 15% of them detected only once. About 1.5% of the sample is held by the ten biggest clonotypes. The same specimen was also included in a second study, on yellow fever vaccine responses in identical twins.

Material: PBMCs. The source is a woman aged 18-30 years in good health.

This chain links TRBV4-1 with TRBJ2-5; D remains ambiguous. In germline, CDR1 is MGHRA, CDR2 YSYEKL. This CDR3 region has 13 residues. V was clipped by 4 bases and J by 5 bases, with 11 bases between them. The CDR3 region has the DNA TGCGCCAGCAGCCCCGTCACAGTGGAGACCCAGTACTTC. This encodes CASSPVTVETQYF.

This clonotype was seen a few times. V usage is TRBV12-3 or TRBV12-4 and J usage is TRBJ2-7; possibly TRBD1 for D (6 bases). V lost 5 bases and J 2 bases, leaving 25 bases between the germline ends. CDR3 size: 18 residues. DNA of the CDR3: TGTGCCAGCAGTCCCCGCTTAGATCACAGGGTTGAGGCCTACGAGCAGTACTTC. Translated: CASSPRLDHRVEAYEQYF.

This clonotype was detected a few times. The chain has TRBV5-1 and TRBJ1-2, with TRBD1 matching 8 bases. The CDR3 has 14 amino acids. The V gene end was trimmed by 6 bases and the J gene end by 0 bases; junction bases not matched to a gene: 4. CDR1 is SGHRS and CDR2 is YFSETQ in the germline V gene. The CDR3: CASTRDRTNYGYTF. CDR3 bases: TGCGCCAGCACCCGGGACAGGACTAACTATGGCTACACCTTC. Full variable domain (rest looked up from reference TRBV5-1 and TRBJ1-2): KAGVTQTPRYLIKTRGQQVTLSCSPISGHRSVSWYQQTPGQGLQFLFEYFSETQRNKGNFPGRFSGRQFSNSRSEMNVSTLELGDSALYLCASTRDRTNYGYTFGSGTRLTVV.

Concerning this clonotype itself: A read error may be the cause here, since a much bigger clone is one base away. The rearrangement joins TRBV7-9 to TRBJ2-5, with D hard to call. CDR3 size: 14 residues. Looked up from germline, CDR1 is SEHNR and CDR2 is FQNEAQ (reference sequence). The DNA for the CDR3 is TGTGGCAGCAGCTTAGTACGATACCAAGAGACCCAGTACTTC. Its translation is CGSSLVRYQETQYF. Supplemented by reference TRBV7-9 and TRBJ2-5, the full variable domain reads DTGVSQNPRHKITKRGQNVTFRCDPISEHNRLYWYRQTLGQGPEFLTYFQNEAQLEKSRLLSDRFSAERPKGSFSTLEIQRTEQGDSAMYLCGSSLVRYQETQYFGPGTRLLVL.

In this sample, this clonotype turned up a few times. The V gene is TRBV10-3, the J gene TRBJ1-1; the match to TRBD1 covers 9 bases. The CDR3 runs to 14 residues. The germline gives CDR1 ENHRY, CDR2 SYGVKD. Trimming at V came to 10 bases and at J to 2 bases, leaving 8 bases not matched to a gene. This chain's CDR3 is CATGGQGGNTEAFF. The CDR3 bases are TGTGCCACGGGGGGACAGGGCGGAAACACTGAAGCTTTCTTT.